The next 19 T cell receptor beta chains were all read from a single sample in a study of response to subunit inactivated influenza vaccine. In TCRdb, the RT-PCR reads were re-called with MiXCR into one record per CDR3 protein. There are 450,000 to 550,000 distinct CDR3 sequences in the sample; 25% occur only once, and around 1.8% lies in the top ten. This specimen consisted of CD4+ T cells sorted from PBMCs, obtained about 5 days after vaccination. The receptors here all came from a man aged 45 to 65 who received an inactivated influenza vaccine.

The genes are TRBV5-8 and TRBJ2-3; 7 nucleotides align to TRBD2. V shed 4 bases, J shed 1 base, and the junction held 9 bases outside the gene matches. The CDR3 sequence is 16 residues long. Looked up from germline, CDR1 is SGHTS and CDR2 is YDEGEE. The DNA for the CDR3 is TGTGCCAGCAGCCAATATACTAGCGCCGGCACAGATACGCAGTATTTT. It is translated as CASSQYTSAGTDTQYF.

This clonotype was counted a few times. The CDR3 sequence is CASSLFGTPGNEQFF. CDR3 DNA: TGTGCCAGCAGCTTATTTGGGACTCCGGGCAATGAGCAGTTCTTC. The rearrangement uses TRBV7-2 and TRBJ2-1; D may be TRBD2 (6 bases). V was shortened by 2 bases and J by 6 bases, with 14 bases between the two germline ends. The CDR3 loop spans 15 amino acids. The germline CDR1 and CDR2 sequences are SGHTA and FQGNSA.

The chain recombines TRBV7-3 with TRBJ2-7; D remains unclear. V lost 4 bases to trimming and J lost 0 bases, with 10 bases between them. Germline V CDR1 and CDR2: SGHTA, FQGTGA. The CDR3 loop spans 14 amino acids. The CDR3 DNA is TGTGCCAGCAGCTCAAGTGCTGTCTCCTACGAGCAGTACTTC. Translation: CASSSSAVSYEQYF.

This sequence joins TRBV29-1 and TRBJ2-1; weak D call: TRBD1 (5 bases). This CDR3 contains 13 residues. CDR1 and CDR2 from the germline V gene are SQVTM and ANQGSEA. V lost 2 bases and J 7 bases, leaving 12 bases between the germline ends. The CDR3 sequence is CSVERGGLNEQFF. Written as DNA, the CDR3 is TGCAGCGTTGAAAGGGGCGGATTAAATGAGCAGTTCTTC.

The chain combines TRBV20-1 with TRBJ1-2; unclear D gene. The CDR3 contains 12 residues. Trimming took 0 bases from V and 3 from J, leaving 5 bases between them. Germline lookup yields CDR1 DFQATT and CDR2 SNEGSKA (reference sequence). CDR3 bases: TGCAGTGCTAGAGAGGGTGACTATGGCTACACCTTC. Amino acids: CSAREGDYGYTF.

The chain is built from TRBV24-1 and TRBJ2-2; D possibly uses TRBD1 or TRBD2 (5 bases each). Germline CDR1 and CDR2: KGHDR and SFDVKD. The CDR3 sequence is 16 residues long. The V end lost 9 bases, the J end lost 4 bases, and 20 bases lay between the germline ends. The CDR3 nucleotides read TGTGCCACCCCCACCTTTGGGCAGGGAGTCACCGGGGAGCTGTTTTTT. Its protein product is CATPTFGQGVTGELFF.

The chain employs TRBV5-1 and TRBJ2-1; D is uncertain. The CDR3 contains 14 residues. V shed 1 base and J shed 10 bases, with 15 bases lying between them. Looked up from germline, CDR1 is SGHRS and CDR2 is YFSETQ. In DNA form, the CDR3 reads TGCGCCAGCAGCTTGCCCGGCCCCGTCAGGGAGCAGTTCTTC. It specifies CASSLPGPVREQFF.

The chain has TRBV30 and TRBJ2-2; tentative D call: TRBD2 (6 bases). Germline loops: CDR1 GTSNPN, CDR2 SVGIG (reference sequence). V dropped 3 bases and J dropped 6 bases, with 14 bases sitting between them. This CDR3 region has 14 residues. The CDR3 DNA sequence: TGTGCCTGGAGGGTTCCGGGGGTGGCCGGGGAGCTGTTTTTT. Residues: CAWRVPGVAGELFF.

This clonotype was counted a few times. The V gene is TRBV15, the J gene TRBJ1-5, with D possibly TRBD1 on 6 matching bases. V was cut by 1 base and J by 4 bases, with 14 bases left in between. Germline V CDR1 and CDR2: LNHNV, YYDKDF (reference sequence). The CDR3 contains 16 residues. The CDR3 coding sequence is TGTGCCACCAGCAGAGCCGGGGGGGCGGTTAATCAGCCCCAGCATTTT. The encoded protein is CATSRAGGAVNQPQHF. The variable domain in full, with the rest retrieved from reference TRBV15 and TRBJ1-5, is DAMVIQNPRYQVTQFGKPVTLSCSQTLNHNVMYWYQQKSSQAPKLLFHYYDKDFNNEADTPDNFQSRRPNTSFCFLDIRSPGLGDTAMYLCATSRAGGAVNQPQHFGDGTRLSIL.

This chain uses TRBV11-2 with TRBJ2-7; 7 bases are shared with TRBD1. The CDR3 has 11 amino acids. From germline, CDR1 is SGHAT and CDR2 FQNNGV. J lost 7 bases, V lost 6 bases, and 3 bases had no gene match. CDR3 loop: CASRRTGEQYF. Written as DNA, the CDR3 is TGTGCCAGCAGACGGACAGGAGAGCAGTACTTC. Combining the CDR3 with reference TRBV11-2 and TRBJ2-7 gives the whole variable domain EAGVAQSPRYKIIEKRQSVAFWCNPISGHATLYWYQQILGQGPKLLIQFQNNGVVDDSQLPKDRFSAERLKGVDSTLKIQPAKLEDSAVYLCASRRTGEQYFGPGTRLTVT.

This clonotype was counted between two and nine times. The V call is TRBV18, the J call TRBJ2-7, with 8 bases matching TRBD1. CDR1 and CDR2 from the germline V gene are KGHSH and LQKENI. The CDR3 loop spans 14 amino acids. With 5 bases clipped from V and 2 bases from J, the junction kept 5 bases outside the gene matches. CDR3 protein: CASSNRQGTYEQYF. The DNA for the CDR3 is TGTGCCAGCTCAAATCGACAGGGGACCTACGAGCAGTACTTC.

This clonotype appeared a few times. This chain links TRBV20-1 with TRBJ2-3; 9 bases are a match to TRBD2. Germline assignment: CDR1 DFQATT and CDR2 SNEGSKA (reference sequence). This CDR3 spans 15 amino acids. DNA of the CDR3: TGCAGCGGCCGCGGCGGGGGGGCCTTTAAGGACACGCAGTATTTT. It is translated as CSGRGGGAFKDTQYF.

This clonotype was counted a few times. The chain couples TRBV12-3 or TRBV12-4 to TRBJ1-6; weak D call: TRBD1 (5 bases). The V gene lost 3 bases and the J gene lost 8 bases, with 14 bases spanning the gap. CDR3 length: 15 residues. CDR3 loop: CASSFTGRVDSPLHF. The CDR3 DNA is TGTGCCAGCAGTTTCACGGGCAGGGTTGATTCACCCCTCCACTTT.

In this sample, this clonotype turned up a few times. The V call is TRBV5-1, the J call TRBJ1-3, with D unresolved. Germline CDR1 is SGHRS and CDR2 is YFSETQ. This CDR3 is built from 14 residues. V was cut by 0 bases and J by 0 bases, with 4 bases left in between. CDR3 amino acids: CASSLDGSGNTIYF. For the CDR3, the DNA is TGCGCCAGCAGCTTGGACGGCTCTGGAAACACCATATATTTT. Looking up the rest from reference TRBV5-1 and TRBJ1-3 gives the full variable domain: KAGVTQTPRYLIKTRGQQVTLSCSPISGHRSVSWYQQTPGQGLQFLFEYFSETQRNKGNFPGRFSGRQFSNSRSEMNVSTLELGDSALYLCASSLDGSGNTIYFGEGSWLTVV.

The V call is TRBV7-2, the J call TRBJ2-5, with D unresolved. The CDR3 is 14 residues long. Germline-derived CDR1 and CDR2 are SGHTA and FQGNSA. V shed 2 bases and J shed 5 bases, with 12 bases lying between them. The CDR3 DNA reads TGTGCCAGCAGCTTAAGTAAGGGATGGGAGACCCAGTACTTC. It is translated as CASSLSKGWETQYF.

There are a few counts of this clonotype. V and J are TRBV6-5 and TRBJ1-3; D may be TRBD1 (5 bases). The CDR3 is 16 amino acids. Per the germline V gene, CDR1 is MNHEY and CDR2 is SVGAGI. V shed 2 bases and J shed 3 bases, with 14 bases lying between them. CDR3: CASSYIGGMVGNTIYF. DNA for the CDR3: TGTGCCAGCAGTTACATTGGGGGTATGGTTGGAAACACCATATATTTT.

The rearrangement links TRBV4-3 to TRBJ2-3; 10 bases map to TRBD2. The CDR3 spans 17 residues. The V and J ends lost 1 base and 5 bases, in that order; junction bases with no gene match: 9. The germline V gene has CDR1 LGHNA and CDR2 YSLEER. CDR3 coding DNA: TGCGCCAGCAGCCAAGGGGTTGGTACTAGCGGGATAGATACGCAGTATTTT. Protein product: CASSQGVGTSGIDTQYF.

The chain recombines TRBV29-1 with TRBJ2-3; 12 bases match TRBD1. J was trimmed by 1 base and V by 7 bases; bases with no gene match: 3. CDR3 length: 14 amino acids. CDR1 and CDR2 from the germline V gene are SQVTM and ANQGSEA. The CDR3 nucleotides read TGCAGCGCGGGACAGGGGGCCGGCACAGATACGCAGTATTTT. Translating gives CSAGQGAGTDTQYF.

This clonotype was seen a handful of times. This rearrangement joins TRBV28 to TRBJ2-1; 15 bases fit TRBD2. Germline-derived CDR1 and CDR2 are MDHEN and SYDVKM. The CDR3 totals 16 residues. With V trimmed by 8 bases and J by 3 bases, 5 bases remained unmatched. CDR3 sequence reads: CASRGTSGGFYNEQFF. The CDR3 region has the DNA TGTGCCAGCCGAGGGACTAGCGGGGGGTTCTACAATGAGCAGTTCTTC. Combining the CDR3 with reference TRBV28 and TRBJ2-1 gives the whole variable domain DVKVTQSSRYLVKRTGEKVFLECVQDMDHENMFWYRQDPGLGLRLIYFSYDVKMKEKGDIPEGYSVSREKKERFSLILESASTNQTSMYLCASRGTSGGFYNEQFFGPGTRLTVL.